These T cell receptor beta chains were read from a single sample in a study of CD4+ T cells in melanoma. The assay was immunoSEQ multiplex PCR, and TCRdb's table has in-frame clones only and misses some. This table has about 140,000 clones, approximately 91% appearing once. The source is a human donor with melanoma. CDR3s include the opening cysteine and the closing phenylalanine or tryptophan. Clone size appears in some rows only: once, few, many, or a class for an expanded clone.

J gene: TRBJ2-2; clone size: -; V gene: TRBV5-1; CDR3 protein: CASSLFRGQGIRGELFF
J gene: TRBJ1-4; clone size: -; V gene: TRBV5-1; CDR3 protein: CASSMTVSTNEKLFF
J gene: TRBJ1-5; clone size: -; V gene: TRBV30; CDR3 protein: CAWSAGGAGNIGQPQHF
J gene: TRBJ2-1; clone size: once; V gene: TRBV5-1; CDR3 protein: CASSLVTSLVYNEQFF
J gene: TRBJ2-1; clone size: -; V gene: TRBV9; CDR3 protein: CASSGRTGNSYNEQFF
J gene: TRBJ1-4; clone size: once; V gene: TRBV20-1; CDR3 protein: CSGWANEKLFF
J gene: TRBJ2-7; clone size: -; V gene: TRBV10-1; CDR3 protein: CASSESNYEQYF
J gene: TRBJ1-6; clone size: once; V gene: TRBV6-5; CDR3 protein: CASTPATNNSPLHF
J gene: TRBJ2-5; clone size: once; V gene: TRBV19; CDR3 protein: CASSSRGETQYF
J gene: TRBJ2-2; clone size: few; V gene: TRBV5-6; CDR3 protein: CASSLYRSDTGELFF
J gene: TRBJ2-7; clone size: -; V gene: TRBV30; CDR3 protein: CAWSIQGADEQYF
J gene: TRBJ2-5; clone size: few; V gene: TRBV7-8; CDR3 protein: CASNRLAGGREETQYF
J gene: TRBJ2-2; clone size: -; V gene: TRBV19; CDR3 protein: CASSSPGQASGELFF
J gene: TRBJ1-2; clone size: -; V gene: TRBV6-1; CDR3 protein: CASRASLSIYGYTF
J gene: TRBJ2-7; clone size: -; V gene: TRBV5-6; CDR3 protein: CASSPGLGPGYF
J gene: TRBJ1-1; clone size: -; V gene: TRBV14; CDR3 protein: CASSQGTNQVSSGAAFF
J gene: TRBJ2-7; clone size: -; V gene: TRBV5-6; CDR3 protein: CASSFRLSYEQYF
J gene: TRBJ2-7; clone size: -; V gene: TRBV12-5; CDR3 protein: CASGVNTGPYEQYF
J gene: TRBJ2-5; clone size: -; V gene: TRBV29-1; CDR3 protein: CSVLAGPVDVTQYF
J gene: TRBJ1-2; clone size: -; V gene: TRBV7-8; CDR3 protein: CASSLLGGYGYTF
J gene: TRBJ1-2; clone size: once; V gene: TRBV5-1; CDR3 protein: CASNRDPRNYGYTF
J gene: TRBJ1-2; clone size: -; V gene: TRBV4-1; CDR3 protein: CASSQDARYGYGYTF
J gene: TRBJ2-2; clone size: -; V gene: TRBV7-8; CDR3 protein: CASSIWDRWNTGELFF